Listed below are T cell receptor beta chains from one sample, sequenced in a study of technical replicates of blood from a handful of donors. The method was immunoSEQ multiplex PCR; TCRdb's version includes in-frame clones alone and lacks a portion of them. This table holds 85,000 to 100,000 clones, 95% found once. The sample consisted of T cells isolated from PBMCs. The receptors were gathered from a human donor in good health. The CDR3 runs from the conserved cysteine through the conserved F or W. D genes are given only for firm matches.

TRBV10-2	NA	CASSEERSREQFF
TRBV29-1	TRBD2	CSVGASGRYEQFF
TRBV2	TRBD2	CASRLAGGETQYF
TRBV6-5	NA	CASSYGSSVKYYEQYF
TRBV28	TRBD1	CASSLLPGQGRKGYTF
TRBV27	TRBD2	CASSSTSAMVYEQYF
TRBV5-1	TRBD2	CASSLGNSAGDADTQYF
TRBV29-1	NA	CSVDHAFLGYTF
TRBV4-1	TRBD2	CASSWRGDSTGELFF
TRBV4-1	NA	CASSRGSYGYTF
TRBV6-1	NA	CASSDRDEQFF
TRBV28	TRBD2	CASRTRGGRVYNEQFF
TRBV4-1	TRBD2	CASSLRSGSGEQYF
TRBV9	TRBD1	CASSGTGEYQPQHF
TRBV30	TRBD2	CAWVAGGTDTQYF
TRBV2	TRBD1	CASSEFPGQIAYEQYF
TRBV11-2	NA	CASSFRESLYEQYF
TRBV5-1	TRBD2	CASSLSGGDNEQFF
TRBV28	TRBD2	CAIKRGLSPLSEQYF
TRBV4-1	NA	CASSHLLGLNTEAFF
TRBV30	NA	CAWSANQETQYF
TRBV11-3	TRBD1	CASSRRDRGGTEAFF
TRBV15	TRBD2	CATSRGGGRAEETQYF
TRBV2	NA	CASGQNYGYTF
TRBV12-5	NA	CASGLAVKGNLRYEQYF
TRBV12-5	TRBD1	CASGLVLNRAPGQEAFF
TRBV27	TRBD1	CASSLDSGQGEAFF
TRBV6-4	NA	CASSPADGADSPLHF
TRBV7-9	TRBD1	CASSSLTGGPEQYF
TRBV7-9	TRBD1	CASSPRTGGIYEQYF
TRBV27	NA	CASSLYQDGPQHF